This TCR beta chain derives from a study of T cells in tuberculosis. Study summary: Sequenced TCRs come from CD1B-GMM tetramer-binding T cells. General study results and limits: Active tuberculosis TCR-alpha repertoires lay closer to GMM-specific TCRs than IGRA-negative controls, suggesting clonal expansion.

Germline assignment: CDR1 SGDLS and CDR2 YYNGEE. The CDR3 sequence is 16 residues long. Trimming took off 0 bases at V and 1 base at J, with 11 bases between the two ends. Generated by immunoSEQ multiplex PCR, the TCRdb table keeps only in-frame clones and is missing some. The sample gives 45,000 or so clones, 90% to 95% of which show up once; around 7% is in the top ten. With regard to this clone: No antigen is known for it.

The specimen was PBMCs. This chain links TRBV9 with TRBJ2-4; tentatively, D is TRBD2 (6 bases). This TCR was recovered from a donor between 10 and 35 years old with latent tuberculosis or without tuberculosis infection. In nucleotides, the CDR3 is TGTGCCAGCAGCGTAGGGGTCCGGGGGGCCAAAAACATTCAGTACTTC. This encodes CASSVGVRGAKNIQYF.